What follows are 15 T cell receptor beta chains derived from one specimen sequenced in a study of cytomegalovirus exposure and HLA in healthy donors. Researchers ran the PCR with 60 Vbeta and 13 Jbeta primers. Sequenced by immunoSEQ multiplex PCR; TCRdb stores in-frame clones only, minus some. The profile shows some 64,000 clones, 89% of them singletons. Sequenced sample: PBMCs. The source of these receptors is a man aged 25 to 40 in good health and CMV-seropositive.

V gene TRBV6-6 combines with J gene TRBJ2-7; 7 bases line up with TRBD1. J lost 0 bases, V lost 5 bases, and 1 base had no gene match. CDR3 length: 13 residues. Germline assignment: CDR1 MNHNY and CDR2 SVGAGI (reference sequence). The CDR3 sequence is CASSGDSSYEQYF. CDR3 nucleotide sequence: TGTGCCAGCAGTGGGGACAGCTCCTACGAGCAGTACTTC.

This rearrangement joins TRBV6-1 to TRBJ1-5; D is possibly TRBD1 (5 bases). This CDR3 has 14 residues. The V gene lost 4 bases and the J gene lost 5 bases, with 12 bases spanning the gap. Germline CDR1 is MNHNS and CDR2 is SASEGT. CDR3 DNA: TGTGCCAGCAGTGTTTCGGGGGGGGATCAGCCCCAGCATTTT. It yields the protein CASSVSGGDQPQHF.

The chain carries TRBV5-1 and TRBJ2-3, with D possibly TRBD1 on 5 matching bases. This CDR3 comprises 15 residues. Between the trimmed V and J ends, which lost 4 bases and 4 bases, there was a span of 16 bases. Germline lookup yields CDR1 SGHRS and CDR2 YFSETQ. CDR3 bases: TGCGCCAGCAGCCTAGACAGCGTTTTATCAGATACGCAGTATTTT. Its translation: CASSLDSVLSDTQYF. The full variable domain, with the rest looked up from reference TRBV5-1 and TRBJ2-3, is KAGVTQTPRYLIKTRGQQVTLSCSPISGHRSVSWYQQTPGQGLQFLFEYFSETQRNKGNFPGRFSGRQFSNSRSEMNVSTLELGDSALYLCASSLDSVLSDTQYFGPGTRLTVL.

V is TRBV5-1 and J is TRBJ1-1, with D possibly being TRBD1 (6 bases). V gave up 3 bases and J gave up 4 bases, with 10 bases separating them. The CDR3 loop spans 13 amino acids. Germline-derived CDR1 and CDR2 are SGHRS and YFSETQ. The CDR3 region is CASSSRGATEAFF. The CDR3 coding sequence is TGCGCCAGCAGCTCCAGGGGAGCCACTGAAGCTTTCTTT.

The genes are TRBV6-5 and TRBJ2-7; 9 bases agree with TRBD2. The CDR3 runs to 16 residues. Germline V gives CDR1 MNHEY, CDR2 SVGAGI. V lost 0 bases, J lost 4 bases, and 7 bases stayed unmatched. Written as DNA, the CDR3 is TGTGCCAGCAGTTACTCAGTGACTAGCGGATCGTACGAGCAGTACTTC. Translating it yields CASSYSVTSGSYEQYF.

The V call is TRBV5-1, the J call TRBJ2-2; TRBD1 aligns across 9 bases. In germline, CDR1 is SGHRS, CDR2 YFSETQ. The CDR3 is 20 residues long. V trimming: 4 bases; J trimming: 3 bases; junction bases outside the gene matches: 19. The chain's CDR3 is CASSHTLYLKRDRDTGELFF. As DNA, the CDR3 is TGCGCCAGCAGCCACACCCTATATTTGAAACGGGACAGGGACACCGGGGAGCTGTTTTTT.

J is TRBJ2-1 and V is TRBV5-4; D is uncertain. The CDR3 contains 13 residues. The V end was cut by 4 bases, the J end by 5 bases, with 10 bases between. In germline, CDR1 is SGHNT, CDR2 YYREEE (reference sequence). CDR3 sequence: CASSPIGDNEQFF. Written as DNA, the CDR3 is TGTGCCAGCAGCCCCATTGGAGACAATGAGCAGTTCTTC. Full variable domain (outside the CDR3, taken from reference TRBV5-4 and TRBJ2-1): ETGVTQSPTHLIKTRGQQVTLRCSSQSGHNTVSWYQQALGQGPQFIFQYYREEENGRGNFPPRFSGLQFPNYSSELNVNALELDDSALYLCASSPIGDNEQFFGPGTRLTVL.

This clone was seen only a few times. The chain links TRBV11-3 to TRBJ2-7; TRBD2 might be the D (6 bases). Germline-derived CDR1 and CDR2 are SGHNT and YENEEA. This CDR3 is built from 15 residues. Trimming took 1 base from V and 0 from J, leaving 10 bases between them. CDR3 region: CASSLGRGVSYEQYF. In nucleotides, the CDR3 is TGTGCCAGCAGCTTAGGGCGGGGAGTCTCCTACGAGCAGTACTTC.

This chain connects TRBV5-4 to TRBJ2-3, with D perhaps TRBD2 (5 bases). Germline-derived CDR1 and CDR2 are SGHNT and YYREEE (reference sequence). V shed 0 bases and J shed 0 bases, with 11 bases lying between them. This CDR3 is 16 amino acids long. CDR3 amino acids: CASSLEAEASTDTQYF. The CDR3 DNA reads TGTGCCAGCAGCTTGGAAGCGGAAGCTAGCACAGATACGCAGTATTTT.

This clone has more than one count but fewer than ten. This chain links TRBV5-8 with TRBJ2-3; a possible D gene is TRBD1 (5 bases). This CDR3 has 15 residues. Deletions cut 4 bases from V and 0 bases from J, with 12 bases between. Germline CDR1 and CDR2: SGHTS and YDEGEE. CDR3 nucleotides: TGTGCCAGCAGCCCGACAGACTCTAGCACAGATACGCAGTATTTT. Translated, it gives CASSPTDSSTDTQYF.

The chain uses TRBV15 and TRBJ2-7; 8 bases fit TRBD2. Germline-derived CDR1 and CDR2 are LNHNV and YYDKDF (reference sequence). V shed 1 base and J 0 bases; nucleotides not matched to a gene: 5. The CDR3 consists of 16 residues. This chain's CDR3 is CATSRALGTSSYEQYF. The CDR3 DNA reads TGTGCCACCAGCAGAGCCCTCGGGACTAGCTCCTACGAGCAGTACTTC.

This clone came up once. The chain joins TRBV12-5 to TRBJ2-1, with TRBD2 matching 7 bases. The CDR3 extends over 17 amino acids. V lost 6 bases, J lost 1 base, and 12 bases stayed unmatched. The germline V gene has CDR1 LGHNT and CDR2 FRNRAP. CDR3 nucleotide sequence: TGTGCTAGTGGCCGCCCCCGCGGTAGCGGGTCCTACAATGAGCAGTTCTTC. This encodes CASGRPRGSGSYNEQFF.

V is TRBV18 and J is TRBJ2-1, with 9 positions matching TRBD2. There are 14 residues in the CDR3. V was pared by 3 bases and J by 7 bases, with 4 bases of the junction left unmatched. Germline CDR1 is KGHSH and CDR2 is LQKENI. CDR3 loop: CASSPIAGDNEQFF. The CDR3, as DNA: TGTGCCAGCTCACCTATAGCGGGAGATAATGAGCAGTTCTTC.

The gene calls are TRBV19 and TRBJ2-3; D is unclear. The V and J ends lost 6 bases and 5 bases respectively, with 9 bases between them. This CDR3 region has 12 residues. CDR1 LNHDA and CDR2 SQIVND come from the germline V gene (reference sequence). This CDR3 is CASSRNLDTQYF. CDR3 in DNA: TGTGCCAGTAGCAGGAATTTAGATACGCAGTATTTT.

The chain recombines TRBV20-1 with TRBJ2-5; D ambiguous. Germline assignment: CDR1 DFQATT and CDR2 SNEGSKA (reference sequence). Trimming pared 1 base from V and 5 bases from J, leaving 5 bases between. The CDR3 consists of 11 residues. The CDR3: CSARVEETQYF. CDR3 nucleotide sequence: TGCAGTGCTAGAGTCGAGGAGACCCAGTACTTC.